A single TCR beta chain is shown here with its context. What antigen it recognizes has not been identified. One base away there is no much larger clone; base qualities are not given. The immunoSEQ Assay, a bias-controlled multiplex PCR, was used to amplify TCRbeta CDR3 regions from genomic DNA. Concerning the study's data processing: Nucleated cell counts per sample were estimated from amplification of reference gene primers within the assay. To quantify the absolute abundance of each unique TCRbeta CDR3 rearrangement, sequence reads were collapsed and filtered. For each sample, productive Simpson clonality was calculated as the square root of Simpson's diversity index across productive rearrangements. TCRdb provides this immuneACCESS table in a form limited to in-frame rearrangements. Some clones are lacking; in checked studies, under half of them reflect an unresolved V gene, and why the rest are absent is not known. D and trimming were read from the DNA, whereas the V and J calls and clone size are those reported in that table. Within this sample are over 200,000 clones, with about 90% of them counted one time only. Approximately 3.1% of the sample is taken by the ten largest.

V is shortened by 0 bases, J by 3 bases, and the region joining them spans 9 bases. The CDR3 covers 14 residues, taking in both the cysteine and the phenylalanine. Solely the CDR3 DNA is kept, with 42 bases framed from the first base. The germline V gene (reference sequence) yields GTSNPN for CDR1 and SVGIG for CDR2. Participants in the prospective study were aged roughly 18 to 89 years, lived in 20 to 30 United States geographic areas, and enrolled through a virtual design. In the prospective study, participants were assigned to cohorts based on the clinical history participants reported in a screening survey and a study questionnaire. Mobile phlebotomists in the prospective study collected whole blood, serum and a nasopharyngeal or oropharyngeal swab from every participant. Prospective study participants could optionally give additional blood draws and questionnaires over an approximately two-month period. Blood samples from the prospective study were shipped frozen or at room temperature prior to DNA extraction.

This sample is part of a study of blood T cell repertoires in COVID-19 (dated by TCRdb to the early 2020s). General notes on the study: Recovered participants in ImmuneRACE Cohort 3 were defined as having two consecutive negative NP/OP PCR tests, clearance from a healthcare professional, or resolution of symptoms. Samples were obtained from the ongoing ImmuneRACE study (first 160 participants) and from approximately 1,200 subjects provided by 6 global collaborators. A de-identified subject ID, COVID-19 status, age in years and sex were almost always included in the sample metadata. The collaborator samples originated in the United States, Italy and Spain and spanned the acute and convalescent phases of COVID-19. The prospective study material was composed of cDNA or gDNA derived from T cells, B-cell-depleted T cells, or PBMCs. The repertoires were released in a freely available public database intended as a resource for research on the immune response to SARS-CoV-2. Deeply sampled blood TCRbeta repertoires from subjects exposed to, actively infected with, or recovered from COVID-19 were included in the dataset. Where available, HLA class I and class II types were obtained from metadata supplied by the sample provider rather than from assay-based typing. General findings and caveats noted by the study authors: The amount of clinical and demographic metadata varied by source and participant and was provided uncurated.

The receptor was derived from a woman aged 45 to 65 in a cohort exposed to, infected with or recovered from COVID-19 (not recorded which). Sequences were obtained from PBMCs or T cells enriched from blood (not recorded which). This sequence uses TRBV30 and TRBJ2-1, and TRBD1 may be the D gene, going by 5 matching bases. The CDR3 amino acid sequence is: CAWSVETVYNEQFF. The DNA is as follows: TGTGCCTGGAGTGTAGAGACAGTCTACAATGAGCAGTTCTTC. With the portions outside the CDR3 filled from the reference TRBV30 and TRBJ2-1 genes, the complete variable region becomes SQTIHQWPATLVQPVGSPLSLECTVEGTSNPNLYWYRQAAGRGLQLLFYSVGIGQISSEVPQNLSASRPQDRQFILSSKKLLLSDSGFYLCAWSVETVYNEQFFGPGTRLTVL.